The 18 T cell receptor beta chains below come from one sample, sequenced in a study of T cell changes during pregnancy in multiple sclerosis. Data came from immunoSEQ multiplex PCR; TCRdb stores just in-frame clones and leaves some out. The table includes over 30,000 clones, around 90% detected once. Source: CD4+ T cells from peripheral blood mononuclear cells, taken in the third trimester of pregnancy. The receptors shown here come from a female donor with multiple sclerosis, enrolled in a pregnancy study.

The chain combines TRBV5-1 with TRBJ1-1, with 9 bases fitting TRBD1. Per germline, CDR1 SGHRS and CDR2 YFSETQ. This CDR3 has 15 amino acids. V lost 0 bases, J lost 2 bases, and 2 bases stayed unmatched. CDR3 sequence: CASSLAGQGNTEAFF. The CDR3 bases are TGCGCCAGCAGCTTGGCGGGACAGGGCAACACTGAAGCTTTCTTT.

The chain uses TRBV19 and TRBJ1-2; 9 bases align to TRBD1. Trimming took 9 bases from V and 0 from J; bases not matched to a gene: 14. The germline V gene encodes CDR1 LNHDA and CDR2 SQIVND (reference sequence). This CDR3 is built from 17 residues. The CDR3 loop is CASVRTGVTEANYGYTF. The CDR3 DNA reads TGTGCCAGCGTTAGGACAGGGGTCACCGAAGCTAACTATGGCTACACCTTC.

The chain is built from TRBV2 and TRBJ2-7, with D perhaps matching TRBD1 (5 bases). CDR1 SNHLY and CDR2 FYNNEI come from the germline V gene. Between the trimmed V and J ends, which lost 7 bases and 6 bases, there was a span of 10 bases. CDR3 size: 11 residues. The CDR3 region is CASTGRGEQYF. CDR3 bases: TGTGCCAGCACCGGAAGGGGCGAGCAGTACTTC.

This chain uses TRBV5-4 with TRBJ1-2; tentatively, D is TRBD1 (5 bases). The ends were cut back, 0 bases at V and 7 bases at J, with 16 bases in the middle. This CDR3 has 15 residues. The V gene's germline CDR1 is SGHNT and CDR2 YYREEE (reference sequence). The CDR3: CASSLAREQEVGYTF. DNA for the CDR3: TGTGCCAGCAGCTTGGCCAGGGAACAAGAAGTTGGCTACACCTTC. Full variable domain (remainder filled in from reference TRBV5-4 and TRBJ1-2): ETGVTQSPTHLIKTRGQQVTLRCSSQSGHNTVSWYQQALGQGPQFIFQYYREEENGRGNFPPRFSGLQFPNYSSELNVNALELDDSALYLCASSLAREQEVGYTFGSGTRLTVV.

The chain joins TRBV5-1 to TRBJ2-1; 8 positions match TRBD2. V lost 0 bases and J lost 6; bases outside the gene matches: 5. Germline CDR1 and CDR2: SGHRS and YFSETQ. There are 15 residues in the CDR3. In DNA form, the CDR3 reads TGCGCCAGCAGCTTGGATCGGGAGGGCCGCAATGAGCAGTTCTTC. Its protein is CASSLDREGRNEQFF.

The chain carries TRBV4-3 and TRBJ2-3, with D possibly TRBD2 on 6 matching bases. The ends were cut back, 0 bases at V and 0 bases at J, with 13 bases in the middle. CDR3 length equals 17 residues. Looked up from germline, CDR1 is LGHNA and CDR2 is YSLEER. The CDR3 DNA is TGCGCCAGCAGCCAAGATCTGCTAGCGACTAGCACAGATACGCAGTATTTT. Translated, it gives CASSQDLLATSTDTQYF.

The genes are TRBV19 and TRBJ1-1; perhaps TRBD1 as D (6 bases). Trimming removed 5 bases at V and 5 bases at J, with 15 bases between. CDR1 and CDR2 (germline): LNHDA, SQIVND (reference sequence). CDR3 length: 14 residues. The CDR3: CASSSQGGGTEAFF. The CDR3 DNA sequence: TGTGCCAGTAGTTCACAGGGTGGCGGGACTGAAGCTTTCTTT.

V is TRBV7-2 and J is TRBJ2-5, with 7 nucleotides matching TRBD1. This CDR3 spans 14 amino acids. Germline loops: CDR1 SGHTA, CDR2 FQGNSA. J gave up 3 bases and V 5 bases, and 6 bases lay outside the gene matches. The CDR3 loop reads CASSRDSFKETQYF. CDR3 coding DNA: TGTGCCAGCAGCCGGGACAGCTTTAAAGAGACCCAGTACTTC.

The chain uses TRBV12-5 and TRBJ2-2; possibly TRBD2 for D (5 bases). From germline, CDR1 is LGHNT and CDR2 FRNRAP. There are 16 residues in the CDR3. Trimming stripped 1 base from V and 6 bases from J, with 15 bases between. The CDR3 is CASGLAGLSKPGELFF. The CDR3 DNA reads TGTGCTAGTGGTTTGGCCGGACTGTCGAAGCCCGGGGAGCTGTTTTTT.

The chain employs TRBV27 and TRBJ1-1; 7 bases are a match to TRBD1. Germline lookup yields CDR1 MNHEY and CDR2 SMNVEV (reference sequence). CDR3 length: 15 residues. The V gene end was trimmed by 3 bases and the J gene end by 0 bases; junction bases not matched to a gene: 4. CDR3: CASSFRGQLNTEAFF. In DNA form, the CDR3 reads TGTGCCAGCAGTTTTAGGGGACAGCTGAACACTGAAGCTTTCTTT.

The chain links TRBV7-8 to TRBJ2-1, with TRBD2 identical over 7 bases. The length of the CDR3 is 17 residues. Germline values: CDR1 SGHVS, CDR2 FQNEAQ. Germline trimming cut 5 bases from V and 0 bases from J; bases unmatched to any gene: 10. CDR3 bases: TGTGCCAGCAGCCCTGGACCTAGCGGAGACTCCTACAATGAGCAGTTCTTC. Translation: CASSPGPSGDSYNEQFF.

The chain links TRBV4-1 to TRBJ2-1, with 14 bases fitting TRBD2. From germline, CDR1 is MGHRA and CDR2 YSYEKL. Trimming cost V 0 bases and J 15 bases; bases outside gene matches: 16. This CDR3 has 18 residues. The CDR3 sequence is CASSQDKPGLAGVGDLFF. CDR3 bases: TGCGCCAGCAGCCAAGATAAACCGGGACTAGCGGGAGTCGGGGACCTGTTCTTC.

In nucleotides, the CDR3 is TGTGCCTGGAGTGTAGGACAGGGGACGTCCAACGTCCTGACTTTC. This gives the protein CAWSVGQGTSNVLTF. This chain uses TRBV30 with TRBJ2-6; 9 bases agree with TRBD1. J was trimmed by 8 bases and V by 0 bases; bases with no gene match: 5. CDR1 and CDR2 (germline): GTSNPN, SVGIG (reference sequence). This CDR3 region has 15 residues.

The CDR3 here is CAWTGTPSSYEQYF. The CDR3 nucleotides read TGTGCCTGGACCGGGACTCCGTCCTCCTACGAGCAGTACTTC. The chain recombines TRBV30 with TRBJ2-7; possibly TRBD2 for D (6 bases). V was pared by 4 bases and J by 0 bases, with 13 bases between. Germline CDR1 reads GTSNPN; CDR2 reads SVGIG (reference sequence). This CDR3 has 14 residues.

The rearrangement links TRBV9 to TRBJ1-2; 11 bases are shared with TRBD1. Per germline, CDR1 SGDLS and CDR2 YYNGEE. The CDR3 runs to 15 residues. V dropped 3 bases and J dropped 3; count of bases not matched to a gene: 4. CDR3 loop: CASSDGTGGDYGYTF. The CDR3 coding sequence is TGTGCCAGCAGCGATGGGACAGGGGGGGACTATGGCTACACCTTC.

The rearrangement joins TRBV7-2 to TRBJ2-3, with 7 bases that match TRBD2. Germline CDR1 and CDR2: SGHTA and FQGNSA. The CDR3 spans 15 residues. Germline trimming cut 1 base from V and 5 bases from J; bases unmatched to any gene: 6. CDR3 region: CASSLGGGPLDTQYF. DNA for the CDR3: TGTGCCAGCAGCTTAGGGGGAGGGCCCCTAGATACGCAGTATTTT.

The chain carries TRBV9 and TRBJ1-1; the D gene is possibly TRBD1 (5 bases). Trimming left V 1 base short and J 10 bases short, with 20 bases between. This CDR3 is built from 15 residues. Germline V gene data show CDR1 as SGDLS and CDR2 as YYNGEE. The DNA for the CDR3 is TGTGCCAGCAGCGTAACGGGGACCGGGGAGGTTCCAGCTTTCTTT. As protein: CASSVTGTGEVPAFF.

This clone was counted once. The chain uses TRBV19 and TRBJ1-5; no definite D call. With 3 bases removed from V and 4 bases from J, the gap between germline ends came to 13 bases. This CDR3 comprises 15 residues. Germline CDR1 and CDR2: LNHDA and SQIVND (reference sequence). Written as DNA, the CDR3 is TGTGCCAGTAGTATTCGGTTTGTCGCGAATCAGCCCCAGCATTTT. Amino acids: CASSIRFVANQPQHF. The complete variable domain, with remaining parts taken from reference TRBV19 and TRBJ1-5, reads DGGITQSPKYLFRKEGQNVTLSCEQNLNHDAMYWYRQDPGQGLRLIYYSQIVNDFQKGDIAEGYSVSREKKESFPLTVTSAQKNPTAFYLCASSIRFVANQPQHFGDGTRLSIL.